A selection of T cell receptor beta chains follows, all from one sample in a study of blood T cells in healthy people across ages. From the 5' RACE reads, TCRdb called clonotypes with MiXCR, one entry per CDR3 protein. The sample records 600,000 or so distinct CDR3 sequences, 40% to 55% being singletons. Source material: blood. The origin of the receptors is an elderly man in good health. The CDR3 runs from the conserved cysteine through the conserved F or W. A D gene is named only where the DNA matches it firmly. Where a row states a size, it is once, few, many or the class of an expanded clone; other rows omit it.

CDR3 DNA: TGTGCCAGCAGCCCTAGCATCGTCCAGCGGGGGGGCCGGTATGAGCAGTTCTTC
CDR3 protein: CASSPSIVQRGGRYEQFF
V gene: TRBV3-1
D gene: TRBD2
clone size: NA
J gene: TRBJ2-1

CDR3 DNA: TGTGCCAGCAGCTACCCACTGGGACAGGGGGTCGACGAGCAGTACTTC
CDR3 protein: CASSYPLGQGVDEQYF
V gene: TRBV28
D gene: TRBD1
clone size: NA
J gene: TRBJ2-7

CDR3 DNA: TGTGCCAGCAGCCAAGAAGGGCTAGCGTCGGGGTACGAGCAGTACTTC
CDR3 protein: CASSQEGLASGYEQYF
V gene: TRBV4-2
D gene: NA
clone size: many
J gene: TRBJ2-7

CDR3 DNA: TGCAGTGCTAGGTCCCCGGGACAGGGGTCCTCCTACGAGCAGTACTTC
CDR3 protein: CSARSPGQGSSYEQYF
V gene: TRBV20-1
D gene: TRBD1
clone size: few
J gene: TRBJ2-7

CDR3 DNA: TGCAGTGTGCGGGAGCCCCCCAATGAGCAGTTCTTC
CDR3 protein: CSVREPPNEQFF
V gene: TRBV20-1
D gene: TRBD2
clone size: few
J gene: TRBJ2-1

CDR3 DNA: TGTGCCAGCAGTCCCCTGGCGAACACTGAAGCTTTCTTT
CDR3 protein: CASSPLANTEAFF
V gene: TRBV3-1
D gene: NA
clone size: NA
J gene: TRBJ1-1

CDR3 DNA: TGTGCCAGCAGCTTAGAGTCGGGAGTAGGTCACAATGAGCAGTTCTTC
CDR3 protein: CASSLESGVGHNEQFF
V gene: TRBV7-6
D gene: NA
clone size: NA
J gene: TRBJ2-1

CDR3 DNA: TGCAGTGCTACCACTAGCGGGAGGGGAGAGACCCAGTACTTC
CDR3 protein: CSATTSGRGETQYF
V gene: TRBV20-1
D gene: TRBD2
clone size: NA
J gene: TRBJ2-5

CDR3 DNA: TGTGCCAGCAGCTTTTCCACTGAAGCTTTCTTT
CDR3 protein: CASSFSTEAFF
V gene: TRBV5-6
D gene: NA
clone size: NA
J gene: TRBJ1-1

CDR3 DNA: TGTGCCAGCAGCCACGACAGGGTGAGCTCCTACGAGCAGTACTTC
CDR3 protein: CASSHDRVSSYEQYF
V gene: TRBV3-1
D gene: TRBD1
clone size: NA
J gene: TRBJ2-7

CDR3 DNA: TGTGCCAGCAGTTACTCACTAGCGGGGGCCTACGAGCAGTACTTC
CDR3 protein: CASSYSLAGAYEQYF
V gene: TRBV6-6
D gene: TRBD2
clone size: many
J gene: TRBJ2-7

CDR3 DNA: TGCAGTGCCTCCCTCGGACAGTCCTACAATGAGCAGTTCTTC
CDR3 protein: CSASLGQSYNEQFF
V gene: TRBV20-1
D gene: NA
clone size: NA
J gene: TRBJ2-1

CDR3 DNA: TGTGCCAGCAGCGTTGGGACGACGAGCGGGGGGCGAGGGGAGACCCAGTACTTC
CDR3 protein: CASSVGTTSGGRGETQYF
V gene: TRBV9
D gene: TRBD2
clone size: NA
J gene: TRBJ2-5

CDR3 DNA: TGCGCCAGCAGCCGTTACTGGACAGGGCCGAACACCGGGGAGCTGTTTTTT
CDR3 protein: CASSRYWTGPNTGELFF
V gene: TRBV4-1
D gene: TRBD1
clone size: NA
J gene: TRBJ2-2

CDR3 DNA: TGTGCCATCAGTGGTCCCCGGGGTCGAAACACCGGGGAGCTGTTTTTT
CDR3 protein: CAISGPRGRNTGELFF
V gene: TRBV10-3
D gene: NA
clone size: once
J gene: TRBJ2-2

CDR3 DNA: TGTGCCAGCAACAGCTATCAAGAGACCCAGTACTTC
CDR3 protein: CASNSYQETQYF
V gene: TRBV2
D gene: NA
clone size: NA
J gene: TRBJ2-5

CDR3 DNA: TGCAGCGCCGCGCCGTCGGGCCGAGATACGCAGTATTTT
CDR3 protein: CSAAPSGRDTQYF
V gene: TRBV20-1
D gene: NA
clone size: few
J gene: TRBJ2-3

CDR3 DNA: TGTGCCAGCAGCGCATCATCCGGGCCCCATCCCTTCACAGATACGCAGTATTTT
CDR3 protein: CASSASSGPHPFTDTQYF
V gene: TRBV9
D gene: NA
clone size: NA
J gene: TRBJ2-3

CDR3 DNA: TGTGCCAGCCGAGGCGGTGATGAGCAGTTCTTC
CDR3 protein: CASRGGDEQFF
V gene: TRBV28
D gene: NA
clone size: NA
J gene: TRBJ2-1

CDR3 DNA: TGTGCCATCAGTGTTAACAACAATGAGCAGTACTTC
CDR3 protein: CAISVNNNEQYF
V gene: TRBV10-3
D gene: NA
clone size: NA
J gene: TRBJ2-7

CDR3 DNA: TGTGCCAGCAGTTATCCTAGCGGGAGCAATGAGCAGTTCTTC
CDR3 protein: CASSYPSGSNEQFF
V gene: TRBV6-6
D gene: TRBD2
clone size: many
J gene: TRBJ2-1

CDR3 DNA: TGTGCCAGCAGTTTAGGGGCGGCAACCAGCGAGCAGTACTTC
CDR3 protein: CASSLGAATSEQYF
V gene: TRBV12-3/TRBV12-4
D gene: NA
clone size: NA
J gene: TRBJ2-7

CDR3 DNA: TGTGCCAGCAGCTTAGGGTTAGGGGTTCAGGGACTTACGCAGTATTTT
CDR3 protein: CASSLGLGVQGLTQYF
V gene: TRBV7-2
D gene: NA
clone size: NA
J gene: TRBJ2-3

CDR3 DNA: TGTGCCAGCAGTTATGGTGGGGCAGGGAGAATGAACACTGAAGCTTTCTTT
CDR3 protein: CASSYGGAGRMNTEAFF
V gene: TRBV6-2/TRBV6-3
D gene: NA
clone size: NA
J gene: TRBJ1-1

CDR3 DNA: TGTGCCAGCAGCTTAGTGTCTAGCGGGTCTAGCTCCTACGAGCAGTACTTC
CDR3 protein: CASSLVSSGSSSYEQYF
V gene: TRBV7-2
D gene: TRBD2
clone size: NA
J gene: TRBJ2-7

CDR3 DNA: TGTGCCAGCGGACAGGACCGCACTTACGAGCAGTACTTC
CDR3 protein: CASGQDRTYEQYF
V gene: TRBV12-3/TRBV12-4
D gene: TRBD1
clone size: few
J gene: TRBJ2-7

CDR3 DNA: TGTGCCATCTGTGCCGGGACTAGCGGCGGGAGGGAGCAGTTCTTC
CDR3 protein: CAICAGTSGGREQFF
V gene: TRBV10-3
D gene: TRBD2
clone size: NA
J gene: TRBJ2-1

CDR3 DNA: TGTGCCAGCAGCCCGGCCCAGACTAGCGGGGCGGACAATGAGCAGTTCTTC
CDR3 protein: CASSPAQTSGADNEQFF
V gene: TRBV3-1
D gene: TRBD2
clone size: NA
J gene: TRBJ2-1

CDR3 DNA: TGCAGTGCTAGTGGCTATGGCTACACCTTC
CDR3 protein: CSASGYGYTF
V gene: TRBV20-1
D gene: NA
clone size: NA
J gene: TRBJ1-2

CDR3 DNA: TGTGCCAGCAGCCGCGGACAGACAAACTATGGCTACACCTTC
CDR3 protein: CASSRGQTNYGYTF
V gene: TRBV6-6
D gene: NA
clone size: many
J gene: TRBJ1-2

CDR3 DNA: TGTGCCATCAACGGACGCAGGGGCTCCACAGATACGCAGTATTTT
CDR3 protein: CAINGRRGSTDTQYF
V gene: TRBV10-3
D gene: NA
clone size: NA
J gene: TRBJ2-3

CDR3 DNA: TGCGCCAGCAGCCAAGATCGTGGCAGTGGAGAAAAACTGTTTTTT
CDR3 protein: CASSQDRGSGEKLFF
V gene: TRBV4-3
D gene: NA
clone size: NA
J gene: TRBJ1-4

CDR3 DNA: TGTGCCAGCAGGTTAGGGGAGACCCAGTACTTC
CDR3 protein: CASRLGETQYF
V gene: TRBV7-2
D gene: NA
clone size: many
J gene: TRBJ2-5

CDR3 DNA: TGTGCCAGCAGTTACTCACTCTACAATGAGCAGTACTTC
CDR3 protein: CASSYSLYNEQYF
V gene: TRBV6-5
D gene: NA
clone size: few
J gene: TRBJ2-7

CDR3 DNA: TGTGCCAGCAGCCGCCGCGAGGGGAGGGATGGCTACACCTTC
CDR3 protein: CASSRREGRDGYTF
V gene: TRBV12-3/TRBV12-4
D gene: NA
clone size: NA
J gene: TRBJ1-2

CDR3 DNA: TGTGCCAGCAGCGTAGCAGTTAGCGGGGGAACCTACGAGCAGTACTTC
CDR3 protein: CASSVAVSGGTYEQYF
V gene: TRBV9
D gene: TRBD2
clone size: NA
J gene: TRBJ2-7

CDR3 DNA: TGCGCCAGCAGGGAGTCTCGGACAGTCAACACCGGGGAGCTGTTTTTT
CDR3 protein: CASRESRTVNTGELFF
V gene: TRBV5-1
D gene: NA
clone size: NA
J gene: TRBJ2-2

CDR3 DNA: TGCGCCAGCAGCCCGGGCTTTGGGGGAGGGCCTCTGAATGAGCAGTTCTTC
CDR3 protein: CASSPGFGGGPLNEQFF
V gene: TRBV5-1
D gene: TRBD2
clone size: few
J gene: TRBJ2-1

CDR3 DNA: TGTGCCAGCAGTCCCGGATCCGCATCCACCGGGGCCCTCCACTTT
CDR3 protein: CASSPGSASTGALHF
V gene: TRBV28
D gene: NA
clone size: NA
J gene: TRBJ1-6

CDR3 DNA: TGCAGTGCTGGGGAAGGGGTAATGGCTTCATCCTACGAGCAGTACTTC
CDR3 protein: CSAGEGVMASSYEQYF
V gene: TRBV20-1
D gene: NA
clone size: once
J gene: TRBJ2-7

CDR3 DNA: TGTGCCAGCAGTGCGGACAGATACAATGAGCAGTTCTTC
CDR3 protein: CASSADRYNEQFF
V gene: TRBV6-5
D gene: NA
clone size: many
J gene: TRBJ2-1

CDR3 DNA: TGTGCCAGCAGTGCGCGGTTGACCCTTTACAATGAGCAGTTCTTC
CDR3 protein: CASSARLTLYNEQFF
V gene: TRBV2
D gene: NA
clone size: NA
J gene: TRBJ2-1

CDR3 DNA: TGTGCCAGCTCACCATCAGACAGGGGGCTGTCTGGGGCCAACGTCCTGACTTTC
CDR3 protein: CASSPSDRGLSGANVLTF
V gene: TRBV18
D gene: TRBD1
clone size: few
J gene: TRBJ2-6

CDR3 DNA: TGTGCCAGCAGCCAGGCCTTGTCGGGGTACAATGAGCAGTTCTTC
CDR3 protein: CASSQALSGYNEQFF
V gene: TRBV3-1
D gene: NA
clone size: NA
J gene: TRBJ2-1

CDR3 DNA: TGCGCCAGCAGTCCAGGCCGGGGGGTTGACACTGAAGCTTTCTTT
CDR3 protein: CASSPGRGVDTEAFF
V gene: TRBV5-1
D gene: NA
clone size: few
J gene: TRBJ1-1

CDR3 DNA: TGTGCCAGCAGTGACCAGGGCAGCCACTCTTACGAGCAGTACTTC
CDR3 protein: CASSDQGSHSYEQYF
V gene: TRBV6-2/TRBV6-3
D gene: NA
clone size: few
J gene: TRBJ2-7

CDR3 DNA: TGCGCCAGCAGCTGGGTGGACAGGGGGCACAATGAGCAGTTCTTC
CDR3 protein: CASSWVDRGHNEQFF
V gene: TRBV5-1
D gene: TRBD1
clone size: once
J gene: TRBJ2-1

CDR3 DNA: TGCGCCAGCAGCCTGGGACAGGGGGAGATGAACACTGAAGCTTTCTTT
CDR3 protein: CASSLGQGEMNTEAFF
V gene: TRBV5-1
D gene: TRBD1
clone size: NA
J gene: TRBJ1-1

CDR3 DNA: TGTGCCAGCTCCGACAGGGTCCCCTCCTACTTCTATGGCTACACCTTC
CDR3 protein: CASSDRVPSYFYGYTF
V gene: TRBV6-5
D gene: TRBD1
clone size: NA
J gene: TRBJ1-2

CDR3 DNA: TGTGCCAGCAGCCCACGACAAGGAGATAATGAAAAACTGTTTTTT
CDR3 protein: CASSPRQGDNEKLFF
V gene: TRBV7-9
D gene: NA
clone size: NA
J gene: TRBJ1-4